These 32 T cell receptor beta chains share one sample of origin, sequenced in a study of blood T cell repertoires in COVID-19. The table came from immunoSEQ multiplex PCR; TCRdb's copy has only in-frame clones and leaves some out. The repertoire holds about 59,000 clones, with about four fifths as singletons. Sample: peripheral blood. Receptors were obtained from an elderly woman with acute or convalescent COVID-19.

This clone was counted a single time. The gene calls are TRBV2 and TRBJ1-4, with no clear D. CDR3 length: 13 amino acids. With 6 bases removed from V and 4 bases from J, the gap between germline ends came to 9 bases. Germline loops: CDR1 SNHLY, CDR2 FYNNEI. Here the CDR3 DNA reads TGTGCCAGCAGGGGCAGCAGTAATGAAAAACTGTTTTTT. Amino acids: CASRGSSNEKLFF.

This chain connects TRBV19 to TRBJ1-1; 7 nucleotides line up with TRBD1. V shed 3 bases and J 5 bases; nucleotides not matched to a gene: 6. The CDR3 has 14 residues. Germline values: CDR1 LNHDA, CDR2 SQIVND (reference sequence). The CDR3 protein is CASSIGTARTEAFF. DNA of the CDR3: TGTGCCAGTAGTATCGGGACAGCCAGGACTGAAGCTTTCTTT. The variable domain in full, with the rest retrieved from reference TRBV19 and TRBJ1-1, is DGGITQSPKYLFRKEGQNVTLSCEQNLNHDAMYWYRQDPGQGLRLIYYSQIVNDFQKGDIAEGYSVSREKKESFPLTVTSAQKNPTAFYLCASSIGTARTEAFFGQGTRLTVV.

In DNA, the CDR3 is TGTGCCAGCAGTTTAGACGGGATAGATACGCAGTATTTT. Its translation is CASSLDGIDTQYF. The V call is TRBV12-3 or TRBV12-4, the J call TRBJ2-3; D may be TRBD2 (5 bases). The CDR3 has 13 amino acids. Trimming took 1 base from V and 5 from J, leaving 7 bases between them.

The chain links TRBV4-2 to TRBJ2-1, with D perhaps matching TRBD1 (7 bases). The CDR3 is 16 amino acids. Trimming cost V 0 bases and J 5 bases, with 14 bases left between them. Germline CDR1 and CDR2: LGHNA and YNFKEQ. CDR3 in DNA: TGTGCCAGCAGCCAAGATTCAGGGGGGAAGGACAATGAGCAGTTCTTC. Translation: CASSQDSGGKDNEQFF.

The chain is built from TRBV28 and TRBJ2-3; D possibly corresponds to TRBD2 (6 bases). From germline, CDR1 is MDHEN and CDR2 SYDVKM. CDR3 size: 15 residues. The V gene lost 4 bases and the J gene lost 3 bases, with 14 bases spanning the gap. The DNA for the CDR3 is TGTGCCAGCAGTTCACGGGGGAGGAGAACAGATACGCAGTATTTT. This encodes CASSSRGRRTDTQYF.

This sequence joins TRBV19 and TRBJ2-7; 14 bases fit TRBD2. The ends lost 4 bases at V and 6 bases at J; junction bases unmatched: 8. The CDR3 is made up of 16 amino acids. Germline V gene data show CDR1 as LNHDA and CDR2 as SQIVND (reference sequence). CDR3 amino acids: CASSTRLAGGPGEQYF. The CDR3 DNA follows: TGTGCCAGTAGTACGCGACTAGCGGGAGGGCCAGGCGAGCAGTACTTC.

V is TRBV6-6 and J is TRBJ2-3; the match to TRBD1 covers 9 bases. Germline-derived CDR1 and CDR2 are MNHNY and SVGAGI (reference sequence). The J segment lost 2 bases and the V segment lost 8 bases, leaving 8 bases of the junction unmatched. The CDR3 is 15 amino acids. Here the CDR3 reads CASRRGTGSTDTQYF. CDR3 bases: TGTGCCAGCCGGCGCGGGACAGGGTCCACAGATACGCAGTATTTT.

The V and J genes are TRBV7-2 and TRBJ2-7; the D gene is possibly TRBD1 (6 bases). CDR1 SGHTA and CDR2 FQGNSA come from the germline V gene. Trimming removed 3 bases at V and 6 bases at J, with 12 bases between. This CDR3 contains 13 residues. CDR3 amino acids: CASSFDRSGEQYF. DNA for the CDR3: TGTGCCAGCAGCTTCGACAGGTCAGGCGAGCAGTACTTC. Full variable domain (outside the CDR3, taken from reference TRBV7-2 and TRBJ2-7): GAGVSQSPSNKVTEKGKDVELRCDPISGHTALYWYRQSLGQGLEFLIYFQGNSAPDKSGLPSDRFSAERTGGSVSTLTIQRTQQEDSAVYLCASSFDRSGEQYFGPGTRLTVT.

The chain is built from TRBV29-1 and TRBJ1-2, with TRBD1 as a possible D gene (6 bases). In germline, CDR1 is SQVTM, CDR2 ANQGSEA. The CDR3 length is 14 residues. Trimming took off 8 bases at V and 4 bases at J, with 20 bases between the two ends. CDR3 sequence (DNA): TGCAGCTTCTCCCCCCCGCCGACAGGCTATGGCTACACCTTC. This sequence encodes CSFSPPPTGYGYTF.

This clone has just one count. V gene TRBV19 combines with J gene TRBJ2-3; D is possibly TRBD2 (6 bases). The CDR3 contains 14 residues. CDR1 is LNHDA, CDR2 SQIVND, per germline (reference sequence). V lost 4 bases and J lost 1, with 9 bases in between. This chain's CDR3 is CASSSPGGTDTQYF. Here the CDR3 DNA reads TGTGCCAGTAGTAGCCCGGGGGGCACAGATACGCAGTATTTT.

This rearrangement joins TRBV18 to TRBJ2-1, with unresolved D. The ends were cut back, 0 bases at V and 9 bases at J, with 9 bases in the middle. The CDR3 has 13 residues. Germline assignment: CDR1 KGHSH and CDR2 LQKENI. The CDR3 DNA is TGTGCCAGCTCACCACCTGTAAGTAGTGAGCAGTTCTTC. The encoded protein is CASSPPVSSEQFF.

The chain recombines TRBV10-3 with TRBJ1-2; 7 bases map to TRBD1. In germline, CDR1 is ENHRY, CDR2 SYGVKD. Trimming removed 1 base from V and 8 bases from J; junction bases left unmatched: 7. The CDR3 extends over 14 amino acids. CDR3 nucleotides: TGTGCCATCAGTGAGTTCGGACAGGCCGGCGGCTACACCTTC. It yields the protein CAISEFGQAGGYTF.

V usage is TRBV6-2 or TRBV6-3 and J usage is TRBJ2-2, with D perhaps matching TRBD2 (5 bases). Trimming stripped 5 bases from V and 0 bases from J, with 13 bases between. The CDR3 length is 16 residues. Germline V gene lookup returns CDR1 MNHEY and CDR2 SVGEGT. CDR3: CASSPAGAPNTGELFF. The CDR3 coding sequence is TGTGCCAGCAGTCCCGCGGGTGCTCCGAACACCGGGGAGCTGTTTTTT.

This clone was recorded only once. The rearrangement joins TRBV2 to TRBJ1-6, with a weak D call TRBD1 (5 bases). The CDR3 totals 12 residues. V lost 8 bases, J lost 10 bases, and 12 bases lay in between. The germline gives CDR1 SNHLY, CDR2 FYNNEI. The CDR3 nucleotides read TGTGCCAGCCTGGGGCTTCGGTCACCCCTCCACTTT. Translation: CASLGLRSPLHF.

The chain links TRBV27 to TRBJ1-5, with D unclear. CDR3 size: 14 residues. Trimming removed 11 bases at V and 0 bases at J, with 14 bases between. Germline CDR1 is MNHEY and CDR2 is SMNVEV (reference sequence). The CDR3 bases are TGTGCCGCAAGAATCGGCGGTAGCAATCAGCCCCAGCATTTT. Translating it yields CAARIGGSNQPQHF.

The chain uses TRBV19 and TRBJ2-2, with TRBD1 identical over 8 bases. The germline gives CDR1 LNHDA, CDR2 SQIVND (reference sequence). Germline trimming cut 3 bases from V and 1 base from J; bases unmatched to any gene: 4. CDR3 length equals 16 residues. The CDR3 sequence: CASSIPGTGNTGELFF. The CDR3 coding sequence is TGTGCCAGTAGTATCCCCGGGACAGGGAACACCGGGGAGCTGTTTTTT.

CDR3 in DNA: TGTGCCAGCAGCTTAGTAGACAGCTACTACGAGCAGTACTTC. Its translation: CASSLVDSYYEQYF. The chain has TRBV7-9 and TRBJ2-7; D might be TRBD1 (5 bases). Germline V gene lookup returns CDR1 SEHNR and CDR2 FQNEAQ (reference sequence). Trimming stripped 1 base from V and 3 bases from J, with 10 bases between. The CDR3 extends over 14 amino acids.

The chain uses TRBV5-1 and TRBJ2-7; D possibly corresponds to TRBD1 (6 bases). The germline CDR1 and CDR2 sequences are SGHRS and YFSETQ. V was trimmed by 5 bases and J by 0 bases, leaving 12 bases between them. The CDR3 is made up of 14 amino acids. This chain's CDR3 is CASRSRGVSYEQYF. CDR3 sequence (DNA): TGCGCCAGCAGAAGCAGGGGAGTCTCCTACGAGCAGTACTTC.

The chain employs TRBV6-5 and TRBJ2-7; D gene unclear. The CDR3 has 14 amino acids. Trimming cost V 8 bases and J 0 bases, with 14 bases left between them. Germline V gene sequence: CDR1 MNHEY, CDR2 SVGAGI. The CDR3 sequence is CASSPTQVSYEQYF. In nucleotides, the CDR3 is TGTGCCAGCTCCCCCACGCAGGTCTCCTACGAGCAGTACTTC.

The rearrangement uses TRBV2 and TRBJ2-7; possibly TRBD1 for D (5 bases). The V end lost 3 bases, the J end lost 6 bases, and 15 bases lay between the germline ends. CDR1 and CDR2 (germline): SNHLY, FYNNEI. The CDR3 length is 14 residues. The CDR3 loop reads CASSDIGVAGEQYF. The CDR3 coding sequence is TGTGCCAGCAGTGATATAGGGGTGGCAGGCGAGCAGTACTTC.

The chain uses TRBV5-5 and TRBJ2-7; 11 bases map to TRBD2. This CDR3 is built from 18 residues. V was clipped by 1 base and J by 0 bases; unmatched bases: 9. In germline, CDR1 is SGHKS, CDR2 YYEKEE (reference sequence). As DNA, the CDR3 is TGTGCCAGCAGCTTGAGAGTTAGCGGGGGGGTAAGCTCCTACGAGCAGTACTTC. Translation gives CASSLRVSGGVSSYEQYF.

This chain connects TRBV29-1 to TRBJ1-3, with D uncertain. Trimming removed 4 bases from V and 1 base from J, with 8 bases in between. The length of the CDR3 is 13 residues. From germline, CDR1 is SQVTM and CDR2 ANQGSEA. CDR3 DNA: TGCAGCGTTGTAGCGGGGTCTGGAAACACCATATATTTT. This gives the protein CSVVAGSGNTIYF.

The J gene is TRBJ2-7, the V gene TRBV27; a weak D match, TRBD1 (5 bases). The CDR3 is 13 residues long. CDR1 MNHEY and CDR2 SMNVEV come from the germline V gene (reference sequence). The V end was cut by 6 bases, the J end by 4 bases, with 13 bases between. CDR3 DNA: TGTGCCAGCAGAATAAAGCCAGGGTACGAGCAGTACTTC. Translated: CASRIKPGYEQYF.

The chain recombines TRBV3-1 (or the pseudogene TRBV3-2) with TRBJ1-5; 7 bases match TRBD1. The V gene end was trimmed by 4 bases and the J gene end by 2 bases; junction bases not matched to a gene: 5. CDR3 length: 15 residues. Germline CDR1 LGHDT, CDR2 YNNKEL (reference sequence). In nucleotides, the CDR3 is TGTGCCAGCAGCCTACAGGGGAGCGGCAATCAGCCCCAGCATTTT. It encodes CASSLQGSGNQPQHF.

The rearrangement uses TRBV6-2 or TRBV6-3 and TRBJ1-2, with D hard to call. This CDR3 has 13 amino acids. Trimming removed 2 bases at V and 2 bases at J, with 6 bases between. Germline assignment: CDR1 MNHEY and CDR2 SVGEGT. CDR3 bases: TGTGCCAGCAGTTACACGGGGAACTATGGCTACACCTTC. Translating it yields CASSYTGNYGYTF.

The chain links TRBV5-1 to TRBJ2-7; 8 nucleotides match TRBD1. V lost 0 bases to trimming and J lost 5 bases; unmatched junction nucleotides: 1. CDR1 and CDR2 (germline): SGHRS, YFSETQ. CDR3 size: 13 residues. The CDR3 region is CASSLGQGNEQYF. The CDR3 coding sequence is TGCGCCAGCAGCTTGGGACAGGGGAACGAGCAGTACTTC.

The chain's CDR3 is CSASSRGDHNEQFF. CDR3 nucleotide sequence: TGCAGCGCCTCCAGCAGGGGGGACCACAATGAGCAGTTCTTC. The chain is built from TRBV29-1 and TRBJ2-1, with D tentatively TRBD1 (7 bases). The CDR3 has 14 amino acids. Trimming took off 7 bases at V and 5 bases at J, with 18 bases between the two ends. CDR1 SQVTM and CDR2 ANQGSEA come from the germline V gene.

The V gene is TRBV9, the J gene TRBJ2-1, with 9 bases fitting TRBD2. Germline CDR1 SGDLS, CDR2 YYNGEE. V dropped 0 bases and J dropped 10; count of bases not matched to a gene: 8. The CDR3 has 15 residues. This CDR3 is CASSVAAGGPWEQFF. CDR3 bases: TGTGCCAGCAGCGTAGCGGCGGGGGGGCCATGGGAGCAGTTCTTC.

The CDR3 sequence is CASSFGGNPYEQYF. DNA of the CDR3: TGTGCCAGCAGCTTTGGAGGGAACCCCTACGAGCAGTACTTC. The chain combines TRBV12-1 with TRBJ2-7; TRBD2 was called by the table and not checked on the DNA. TRBV12-1 is noted as a pseudogene. The CDR3 sequence is 14 residues long.

In its sample, this clone was seen a few times. V and J are TRBV30 and TRBJ1-2, with D uncertain. V lost 1 base, J lost 6 bases, and 15 bases lay in between. The germline V gene encodes CDR1 GTSNPN and CDR2 SVGIG (reference sequence). The CDR3 spans 14 residues. In DNA form, the CDR3 reads TGTGCCTGGAGTGGAGCTTCACTTTTGAATGGCTACACCTTC. It encodes CAWSGASLLNGYTF.

This clone was seen only a few times. The chain is built from TRBV28 and TRBJ1-5, with D maybe TRBD1 (6 bases). CDR1 and CDR2 (germline): MDHEN, SYDVKM. The CDR3 is made up of 15 amino acids. Trimming left V 8 bases short and J 6 bases short, with 20 bases between. CDR3 coding DNA: TGTGCCAGCGGCTTCCGAACCAGGGGTGTTCAGCCCCAGCATTTT. Encoded protein: CASGFRTRGVQPQHF.

The V call is TRBV6-4, the J call TRBJ2-3, with 9 positions matching TRBD1. Trimming at V came to 6 bases and at J to 3 bases, leaving 4 bases not matched to a gene. This CDR3 has 14 residues. Germline loops: CDR1 MRHNA, CDR2 SNTAGT. The CDR3, as DNA: TGTGCCAGCAGACTGACAGGGGGAACAGATACGCAGTATTTT. It encodes CASRLTGGTDTQYF.